The next 22 T cell receptor beta chains were all read from a single sample in a study of identical twins. TCRdb ran MiXCR on the 5' RACE reads and lists one entry per CDR3 protein. The data show 350,000 or so distinct CDR3 sequences, with approximately 8.8% seen just once and roughly 8.9% held by the top ten. Sequenced material: naive T cells sorted from blood. The source of these receptors is a woman aged 50 to 60 in good health.

V gene TRBV7-4 combines with J gene TRBJ1-1, with D perhaps matching TRBD1 (6 bases). Trimming pared 3 bases from V and 7 bases from J, leaving 15 bases between. The CDR3 is 14 residues long. Germline CDR1 and CDR2: SGHVT and SQSDAQ. CDR3 sequence reads: CASSLGQGPFEAFF. For the CDR3, the DNA is TGTGCCAGCAGCTTGGGCCAGGGGCCGTTTGAAGCTTTCTTT.

V and J are TRBV7-8 and TRBJ2-7; 7 bases are a match to TRBD2. The CDR3 loop spans 15 amino acids. Germline trimming cut 5 bases from V and 0 bases from J; bases unmatched to any gene: 7. Germline values: CDR1 SGHVS, CDR2 FQNEAQ. The CDR3 region has the DNA TGTGCCAGCAGCGCGCCGGGCGGGAGCTCCTACGAGCAGTACTTC. The encoded protein is CASSAPGGSSYEQYF.

This CDR3 reads CASSLVGNYNEQFF. As DNA, the CDR3 is TGTGCCAGCAGCTTGGTCGGTAACTACAATGAGCAGTTCTTC. This rearrangement joins TRBV7-9 to TRBJ2-1; no definite D call. V was shortened by 3 bases and J by 3 bases, with 9 bases between the two germline ends. The CDR3 loop spans 14 amino acids. Germline CDR1 SEHNR, CDR2 FQNEAQ (reference sequence).

The chain recombines TRBV6-1 with TRBJ1-6; no clear D. The CDR3 covers 13 residues. The germline CDR1 and CDR2 sequences are MNHNS and SASEGT. V was cut by 4 bases and J by 8 bases, with 9 bases left in between. DNA of the CDR3: TGTGCCAGCAGTGCGGGATGGGATTCACCCCTCCACTTT. This sequence encodes CASSAGWDSPLHF.

The table lists this clonotype with many counts. The rearrangement links TRBV15 to TRBJ2-5; TRBD1 matches at 10 bases. J lost 4 bases, V lost 3 bases, and 5 bases had no gene match. CDR1 and CDR2 (germline): LNHNV, YYDKDF (reference sequence). The CDR3 extends over 15 amino acids. CDR3 sequence reads: CATSRTGGVRETQYF. Written as DNA, the CDR3 is TGTGCCACCAGCAGGACAGGGGGCGTTAGAGAGACCCAGTACTTC.

This clonotype was seen a handful of times. The gene calls are TRBV7-6 and TRBJ2-1; 9 bases line up with TRBD1. Germline lookup yields CDR1 SGHVS and CDR2 FNYEAQ. The CDR3 sequence is 16 residues long. The V and J ends lost 1 base and 7 bases, in that order; junction bases with no gene match: 8. DNA of the CDR3: TGTGCCAGCAGCTTAGAACCAACAGGGGGCGCGAATGAGCAGTTCTTC. Translating gives CASSLEPTGGANEQFF.

This sequence joins TRBV6-1 and TRBJ2-1; the match to TRBD2 covers 7 bases. The CDR3 loop spans 14 amino acids. CDR1 and CDR2 (germline): MNHNS, SASEGT. V gave up 4 bases and J gave up 7 bases; unmatched junction bases: 7. CDR3 loop: CASSGGLESNEQFF. The CDR3 nucleotides are TGTGCCAGCAGTGGAGGACTAGAATCGAATGAGCAGTTCTTC.

The V gene is TRBV25-1, the J gene TRBJ2-7, with D tentatively TRBD1 (6 bases). The germline CDR1 and CDR2 sequences are MGHDK and SYGVNS. V was clipped by 8 bases and J by 7 bases, with 18 bases between them. This CDR3 contains 13 residues. In nucleotides, the CDR3 is TGTGCCAGCGGATGGACAGAGGCCAATGAGCAGTACTTC. The encoded protein is CASGWTEANEQYF.

CDR3 protein: CASSSTPEGGELFF. CDR3 nucleotides: TGTGCCAGCTCATCCACTCCCGAGGGCGGGGAGCTGTTTTTT. The chain combines TRBV18 with TRBJ2-2; the D gene is possibly TRBD2 (5 bases). The CDR3 has 14 amino acids. Germline V gene data show CDR1 as KGHSH and CDR2 as LQKENI. V gave up 5 bases and J gave up 7 bases, with 14 bases separating them. The complete variable domain, with remaining parts taken from reference TRBV18 and TRBJ2-2, reads NAGVMQNPRHLVRRRGQEARLRCSPMKGHSHVYWYRQLPEEGLKFMVYLQKENIIDESGMPKERFSAEFPKEGPSILRIQQVVRGDSAAYFCASSSTPEGGELFFGEGSRLTVL.

Here the CDR3 reads CASSPPREDTQYF. CDR3 coding DNA: TGTGCCAGCTCACCACCGCGAGAAGATACGCAGTATTTT. The gene calls are TRBV18 and TRBJ2-3; D is undetermined. CDR1 and CDR2 (germline): KGHSH, LQKENI. V lost 0 bases and J lost 5, with 6 bases in between. The CDR3 runs 13 residues.

This clonotype was counted between two and nine times. Here the CDR3 reads CASSPTGESYEQYV. As DNA, the CDR3 is TGTGCCAGCAGCCCGACAGGGGAATCCTACGAGCAGTACGTC. The gene calls are TRBV5-6 and TRBJ2-7; 8 positions match TRBD1. Trimming removed 4 bases from V and 1 base from J; junction bases left unmatched: 4. Germline V lookup: CDR1 SGHDT, CDR2 YYEEEE. There are 14 residues in the CDR3.

V gene TRBV12-3 or TRBV12-4 combines with J gene TRBJ1-2, with 7 bases matching TRBD1. The trim removed 3 bases at V and 7 bases at J, leaving 11 bases unmatched. CDR3 size: 15 residues. The CDR3 loop is CASSFGFRGKGGYTF. CDR3 sequence (DNA): TGTGCCAGCAGTTTCGGCTTCAGGGGGAAAGGTGGCTACACCTTC.

The chain has TRBV5-1 and TRBJ2-7; tentatively, D is TRBD2 (6 bases). The V gene's germline CDR1 is SGHRS and CDR2 YFSETQ. The CDR3 is 17 amino acids. The V end lost 3 bases, the J end lost 4 bases, and 23 bases lay between the germline ends. CDR3 sequence (DNA): TGCGCCAGCAGCTCCGGCCTGAGGGCGGGGAAGTATTACGAGCAGTACGTC. Protein: CASSSGLRAGKYYEQYV.

V usage is TRBV3-1 and J usage is TRBJ2-1; TRBD2 agrees at 8 bases. Losses at the gene ends were 4 bases for V and 5 bases for J; bases not matched to a gene: 10. This CDR3 contains 16 residues. The germline CDR1 and CDR2 sequences are LGHDT and YNNKEL (reference sequence). The CDR3 here is CASSRLGTSPDNEQFF. The CDR3 DNA is TGTGCCAGCAGCCGCCTCGGGACTAGTCCGGACAATGAGCAGTTCTTC.

V is TRBV20-1 and J is TRBJ1-2, with 7 bases identical to TRBD1. CDR3 length equals 12 residues. Per germline, CDR1 DFQATT and CDR2 SNEGSKA (reference sequence). The V gene end was trimmed by 3 bases and the J gene end by 8 bases; junction bases not matched to a gene: 6. The CDR3 nucleotides read TGCAGTGCTAGCACAGGGGTGGGCGGCTACACCTTC. Translated: CSASTGVGGYTF.

This clonotype was seen ten or more times. The chain is built from TRBV24-1 and TRBJ2-6; no firm D call. V was trimmed by 5 bases and J by 2 bases, leaving 6 bases between them. Germline CDR1 reads KGHDR; CDR2 reads SFDVKD. The length of the CDR3 is 14 residues. This CDR3 is CATSGGTGANVLTF. The DNA of the CDR3 is TGTGCCACCAGTGGGGGAACTGGGGCCAACGTCCTGACTTTC.

The V gene is TRBV5-1, the J gene TRBJ2-7; D ambiguous. The V end was cut by 0 bases, the J end by 5 bases, with 6 bases between. The V gene's germline CDR1 is SGHRS and CDR2 YFSETQ. The CDR3 is made up of 12 amino acids. DNA for the CDR3: TGCGCCAGCAGCTTGGAACGTAACGAGCAGTACTTC. Amino acid sequence: CASSLERNEQYF.

The chain carries TRBV5-1 and TRBJ2-2; no firm D call. The V gene lost 4 bases and the J gene lost 4 bases, with 8 bases spanning the gap. Germline lookup yields CDR1 SGHRS and CDR2 YFSETQ. This CDR3 region has 13 residues. The CDR3 spells CASSPTPTGELFF. CDR3 coding DNA: TGCGCCAGCAGCCCAACCCCCACCGGGGAGCTGTTTTTT.

In its sample, this clonotype was seen a few times. The chain joins TRBV11-3 to TRBJ2-1, with 9 bases that match TRBD1. The CDR3 is 15 amino acids. V trimming: 4 bases; J trimming: 5 bases; junction bases outside the gene matches: 6. Germline CDR1 and CDR2: SGHNT and YENEEA. The CDR3 bases are TGTGCCAGCAGCTCGGGACAGGGAAAAAACAATGAGCAGTTCTTC. It translates to CASSSGQGKNNEQFF.

This clonotype was counted between two and nine times. The chain combines TRBV7-9 with TRBJ2-3; D might be TRBD1 or TRBD2, each matching 5 bases. Trimming removed 0 bases at V and 4 bases at J, with 11 bases between. CDR1 is SEHNR and CDR2 is FQNEAQ in the germline V gene (reference sequence). CDR3 length equals 15 residues. Here the CDR3 DNA reads TGTGCCAGCAGCTTAGCGCGTAGGGACGCAGATACGCAGTATTTT. Its protein product is CASSLARRDADTQYF.

The chain joins TRBV7-6 to TRBJ2-2; D gene uncertain. The CDR3 is 16 amino acids. Germline CDR1 SGHVS, CDR2 FNYEAQ. Trimming removed 3 bases at V and 4 bases at J, with 15 bases between. As DNA, the CDR3 is TGTGCCAGCAGCTTCTACTCGGACGGATTCACCGGGGAGCTGTTTTTT. Translating it yields CASSFYSDGFTGELFF.

This clonotype was observed many times. V usage is TRBV20-1 and J usage is TRBJ2-1; D not resolved. Germline V gene sequence: CDR1 DFQATT, CDR2 SNEGSKA (reference sequence). The CDR3 extends over 14 amino acids. Deletions cut 0 bases from V and 10 bases from J, with 16 bases between. CDR3 residues: CSARDVTFPNEQFF. The CDR3 region has the DNA TGCAGTGCTAGAGATGTAACTTTTCCTAACGAGCAGTTCTTC.